Sequencing of this T cell receptor beta chain was carried out in a study of CD8+ T cells in alopecia areata (dated by TCRdb to the late 2010s). A note on the overall study: The treated patients, all with moderate-to-severe alopecia areata, were enrolled in an open-label pilot trial of oral tofacitinib given at 5 to 10 mg twice daily. High-throughput TCRbeta sequencing was used to examine T cell clonal expansion in alopecia areata in both the C3H/HeJ mouse model and human patients. RNA came from the PAXgene miRNA kit for fixed scalp, the miRNeasy kit for PBMCs, and the RNeasy kit for mouse skin. Patients received tofacitinib for 6 to 18 months and were then followed off drug for 6 months to check for delayed response and recurrence. Human TCRbeta sequencing covered scalp tissue and sorted CD4+ and CD8+ peripheral blood T cells from patchy and totalis/universalis alopecia areata patients and healthy controls. TCRbeta CDR3 regions were amplified by immunoSEQ multiplex PCR with 35 Vbeta forward and 13 Jbeta reverse primers. Patients on tofacitinib were biopsied at baseline and after 4 and 24 weeks of treatment, and several of the patients also had a later scalp biopsy. Scalp clonality was compared among normal scalp (n=4), patchy alopecia areata scalp (n=8), and alopecia totalis/universalis scalp (n=8).

Paper-wide results and their limitations: Higher clonality and more expanded CD8+ clones were observed in lesional scalp than in normal scalp, particularly in alopecia totalis/universalis, a finding suggestive of antigenic drive. Unlike mouse skin, which is dominated by gammadelta T cells, normal human skin has resident alphabeta T cells that are also sequenced, and this complicates analysis of the scalp TCR repertoire. TCR sequences shared between patients were less clear than in mice, possibly partly because of HLA diversity in the patient population.

The sample's time point, from its label and the paper: baseline before oral tofacitinib. From alopecia areata patients, peripheral blood was collected along with lesional scalp punch biopsies. PBMCs were isolated by density centrifugation and stained for CD3, CD4 and CD8, after which CD4+ and CD8+ T cells were sorted on a FACSAria. Remarks on this clone: This clone's antigen is unknown. Base qualities are not provided; no much larger clone lies one nucleotide away.

The library was prepared using the immunoSEQ multiplex PCR assay. For TCR sequencing, RNA was extracted from every sample and reverse transcribed into cDNA to serve as template. SuperScript III was used to make first-strand cDNA, primed with a 2:1 mix of oligo-dT and random hexamers. A synthetic immune receptor repertoire was used to gauge amplification bias, and whatever bias remained was removed computationally. On the authors' methods: After raw reads were preprocessed to remove errors, the CDR3 was defined following IMGT conventions as running from the conserved cysteine to phenylalanine. Clonality was computed by normalizing Shannon entropy by log2 of the number of productive unique TCRs and subtracting the result from 1. Whether scalp clones were CD4 or CD8 was inferred by matching scalp TCRbeta sequences against CD4 and CD8 repertoires sorted from blood. TCRdb took this table from immuneACCESS and kept in-frame rearrangements with V and J called. Such tables lack part of the clones; where checked against another copy, unresolved V genes explain under half of the gap, and the rest is unexplained. The D gene and trimming were derived from the DNA, and the V and J assignments and clone size from that table. Within this sample are under 250,000 clones, with around three fifths of them counted one time only. Approximately 0.44% of the sample goes to the ten largest clones.

The sequence was collected from a human donor with alopecia areata. The specimen was CD4+ T cells sorted from blood, collected at week 0.

The DNA sequence follows: TGTGCCAGCAGCCAGGGACCCAGCTCTGGGGCCAACGTCCTGACTTTC. This sequence encodes CASSQGPSSGANVLTF. Recombination connected TRBV14 to TRBJ2-6, with the D gene possibly TRBD1 or TRBD2, each one fitting 5 bases. Cut back by 3 bases and 0 bases, the V and J ends lie 9 bases apart. CDR1 and CDR2 were assigned from the germline V gene as SGHDN and FVKESK. The CDR3 goes from the cysteine to the phenylalanine over 16 residues. This entry keeps only the CDR3 DNA: 48 bases, framed from base 1.